This T cell receptor (beta chain) was identified in a study of blood T cell repertoires in COVID-19. Study in general: Some COVID-19 samples were acute and others convalescent; all came from the United States, Italy and Spain. PBMCs, B-cell-depleted T cells, or T cells were the source of the cDNA or gDNA that made up the material.

Authors' analysis steps: Reference gene primers were amplified, and this amplification served to estimate nucleated cell counts. Data came from immunoSEQ multiplex PCR; TCRdb stores just in-frame clones and leaves some out. V, J and clone size reflect that table, while D and trimming were determined from the DNA. The sample lists roughly 150,000 clones, more than 70% occurring once. Trimming removed 3 bases at V and 6 bases at J, with 9 bases between. The germline V gene has CDR1 KGHSH and CDR2 LQKENI. The CDR3 length is 13 residues. The sequenced sample consisted of peripheral blood. The origin of this receptor is a woman between 50 and 59 years old with acute or convalescent COVID-19. The rearrangement uses TRBV18 and TRBJ1-5; possible D gene TRBD1, 6 bases. CDR3 protein: CASSPDSSQPQHF. CDR3 bases: TGTGCCAGCTCACCGGACAGTTCTCAGCCCCAGCATTTT.